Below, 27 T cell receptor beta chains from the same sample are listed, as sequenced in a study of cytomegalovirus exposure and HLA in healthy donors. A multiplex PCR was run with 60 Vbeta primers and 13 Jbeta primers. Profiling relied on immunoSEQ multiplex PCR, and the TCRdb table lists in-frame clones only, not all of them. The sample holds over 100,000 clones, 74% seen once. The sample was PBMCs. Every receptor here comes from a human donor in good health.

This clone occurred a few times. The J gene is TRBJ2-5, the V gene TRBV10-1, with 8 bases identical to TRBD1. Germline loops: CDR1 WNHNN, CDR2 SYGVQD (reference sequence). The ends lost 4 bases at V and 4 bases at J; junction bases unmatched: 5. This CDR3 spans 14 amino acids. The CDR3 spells CASSAEQGGETQYF. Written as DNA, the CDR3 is TGCGCCAGCAGTGCAGAACAGGGGGGAGAGACCCAGTACTTC.

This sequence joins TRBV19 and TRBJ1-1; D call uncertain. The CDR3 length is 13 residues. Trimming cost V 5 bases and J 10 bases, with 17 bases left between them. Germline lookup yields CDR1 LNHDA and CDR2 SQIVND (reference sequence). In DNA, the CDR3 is TGTGCCAGTAGTCCGGTTCCGGAGCGGTTAGCTTTCTTT. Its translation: CASSPVPERLAFF.

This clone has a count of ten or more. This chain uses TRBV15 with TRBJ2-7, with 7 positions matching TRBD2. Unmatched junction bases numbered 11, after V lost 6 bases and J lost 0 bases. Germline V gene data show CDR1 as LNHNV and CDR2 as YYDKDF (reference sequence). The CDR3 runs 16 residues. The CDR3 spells CATSSPGGSASYEQYF. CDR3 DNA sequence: TGTGCCACCAGTTCCCCTGGCGGGAGTGCCTCCTACGAGCAGTACTTC.

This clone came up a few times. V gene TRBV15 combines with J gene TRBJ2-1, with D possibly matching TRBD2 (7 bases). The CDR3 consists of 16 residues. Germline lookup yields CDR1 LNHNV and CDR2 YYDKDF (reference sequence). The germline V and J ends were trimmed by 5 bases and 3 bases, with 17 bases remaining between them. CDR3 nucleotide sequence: TGTGCCACCAGCCCAGGGGAGGGGGGCGGCTACAATGAGCAGTTCTTC. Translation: CATSPGEGGGYNEQFF.

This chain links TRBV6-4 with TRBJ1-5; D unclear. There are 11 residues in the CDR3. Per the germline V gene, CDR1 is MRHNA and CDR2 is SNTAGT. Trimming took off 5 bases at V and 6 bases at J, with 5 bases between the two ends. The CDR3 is CASSMAQPQHF. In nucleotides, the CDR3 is TGTGCCAGCAGTATGGCTCAGCCCCAGCATTTT.

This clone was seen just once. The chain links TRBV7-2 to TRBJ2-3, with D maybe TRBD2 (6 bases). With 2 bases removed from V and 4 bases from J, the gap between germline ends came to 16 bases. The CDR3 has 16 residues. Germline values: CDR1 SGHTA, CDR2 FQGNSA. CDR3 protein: CASSLNRGTTSDTQYF. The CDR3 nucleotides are TGTGCCAGCAGCTTAAATCGGGGGACGACGTCAGATACGCAGTATTTT. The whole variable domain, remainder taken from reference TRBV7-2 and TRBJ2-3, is GAGVSQSPSNKVTEKGKDVELRCDPISGHTALYWYRQSLGQGLEFLIYFQGNSAPDKSGLPSDRFSAERTGGSVSTLTIQRTQQEDSAVYLCASSLNRGTTSDTQYFGPGTRLTVL.

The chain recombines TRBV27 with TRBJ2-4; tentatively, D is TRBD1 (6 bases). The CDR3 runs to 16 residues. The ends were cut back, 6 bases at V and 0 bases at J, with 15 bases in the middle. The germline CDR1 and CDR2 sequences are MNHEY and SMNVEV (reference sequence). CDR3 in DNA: TGTGCCAGCAGCACCACCCGGACAGTAGCCAAAAACATTCAGTACTTC. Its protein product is CASSTTRTVAKNIQYF.

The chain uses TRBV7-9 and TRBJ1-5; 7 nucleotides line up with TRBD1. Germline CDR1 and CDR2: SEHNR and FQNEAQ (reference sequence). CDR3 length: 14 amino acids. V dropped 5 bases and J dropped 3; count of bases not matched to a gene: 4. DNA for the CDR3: TGTGCCAGCAGCCAGGGGGGAGTCAATCAGCCCCAGCATTTT. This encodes CASSQGGVNQPQHF.

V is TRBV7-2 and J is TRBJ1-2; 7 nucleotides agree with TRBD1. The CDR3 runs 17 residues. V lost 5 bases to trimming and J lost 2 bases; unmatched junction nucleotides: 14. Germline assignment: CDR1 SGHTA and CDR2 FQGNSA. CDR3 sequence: CASSQWDSVSVNYGYTF. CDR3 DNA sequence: TGTGCCAGCAGCCAGTGGGACAGTGTTTCCGTCAACTATGGCTACACCTTC.

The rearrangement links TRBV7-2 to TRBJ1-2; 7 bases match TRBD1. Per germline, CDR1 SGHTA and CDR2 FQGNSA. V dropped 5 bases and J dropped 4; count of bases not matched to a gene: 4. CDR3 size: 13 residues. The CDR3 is CASSPGQIYGYTF. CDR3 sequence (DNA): TGTGCCAGCAGCCCGGGACAGATCTATGGCTACACCTTC.

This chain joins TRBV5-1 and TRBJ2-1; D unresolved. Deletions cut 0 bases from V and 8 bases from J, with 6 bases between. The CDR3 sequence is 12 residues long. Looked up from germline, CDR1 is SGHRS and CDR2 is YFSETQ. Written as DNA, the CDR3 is TGCGCCAGCAGCTTGGTTTTAGATGAGCAGTTCTTC. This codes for CASSLVLDEQFF.

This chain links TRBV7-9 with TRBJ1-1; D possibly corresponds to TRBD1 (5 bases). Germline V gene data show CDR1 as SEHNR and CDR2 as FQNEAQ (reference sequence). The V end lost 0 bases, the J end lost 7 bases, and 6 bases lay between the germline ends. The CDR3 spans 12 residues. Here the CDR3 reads CASSLAGGEAFF. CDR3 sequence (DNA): TGTGCCAGCAGCTTAGCGGGGGGTGAAGCTTTCTTT.

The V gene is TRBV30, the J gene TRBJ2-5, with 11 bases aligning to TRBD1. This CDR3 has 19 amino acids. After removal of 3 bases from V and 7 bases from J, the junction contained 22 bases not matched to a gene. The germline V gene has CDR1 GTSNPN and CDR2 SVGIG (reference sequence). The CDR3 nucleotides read TGTGCCTGGAGCCCGATCGGACAGGGGGCGCGAGGGACCGAGGGGACCCAGTACTTC. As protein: CAWSPIGQGARGTEGTQYF.

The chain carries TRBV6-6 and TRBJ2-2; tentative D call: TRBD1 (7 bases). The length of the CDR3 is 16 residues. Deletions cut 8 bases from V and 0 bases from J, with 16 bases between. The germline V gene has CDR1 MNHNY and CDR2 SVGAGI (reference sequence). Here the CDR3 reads CASCPGGISNTGELFF. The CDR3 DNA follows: TGTGCCAGCTGCCCAGGGGGGATATCGAACACCGGGGAGCTGTTTTTT.

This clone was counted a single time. DNA for the CDR3: TGTGCCAGCAGCTCAGGGTTCTATGGCTACACCTTC. Translation gives CASSSGFYGYTF. V is TRBV28 and J is TRBJ1-2; possibly TRBD1 for D (5 bases). CDR1 and CDR2 from the germline V gene are MDHEN and SYDVKM. The CDR3 has 12 amino acids. V lost 6 bases and J lost 4, with 9 bases in between.

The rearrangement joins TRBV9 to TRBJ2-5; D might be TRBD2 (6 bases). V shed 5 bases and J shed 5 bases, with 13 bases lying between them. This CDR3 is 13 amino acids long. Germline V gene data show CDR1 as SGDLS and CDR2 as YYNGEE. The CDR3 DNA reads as TGTGCCAGCAGTGCCCGGGGGAGGGAGACCCAGTACTTC. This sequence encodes CASSARGRETQYF.

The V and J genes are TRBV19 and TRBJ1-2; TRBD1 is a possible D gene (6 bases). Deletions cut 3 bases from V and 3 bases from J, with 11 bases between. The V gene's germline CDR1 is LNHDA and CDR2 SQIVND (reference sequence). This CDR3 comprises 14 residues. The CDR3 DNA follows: TGTGCCAGTAGTATCAGGGGCGCCGACTATGGCTACACCTTC. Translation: CASSIRGADYGYTF.

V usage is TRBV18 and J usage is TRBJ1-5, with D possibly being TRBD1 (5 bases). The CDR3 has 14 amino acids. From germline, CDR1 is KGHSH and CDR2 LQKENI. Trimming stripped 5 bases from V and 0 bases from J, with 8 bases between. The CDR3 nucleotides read TGTGCCAGCTCAAGGGGTTATAGCAATCAGCCCCAGCATTTT. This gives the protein CASSRGYSNQPQHF.

CDR3 coding DNA: TGTGCCAGCGGCCCCGGACAGGGTAGCCCCTACTACTACTACGAGCAGTACTTC. Its protein is CASGPGQGSPYYYYEQYF. This chain uses TRBV11-3 with TRBJ2-7, with 8 bases matching TRBD1. Germline V gene lookup returns CDR1 SGHNT and CDR2 YENEEA. The CDR3 sequence is 18 residues long. The J segment lost 3 bases and the V segment lost 8 bases, leaving 21 bases of the junction unmatched.

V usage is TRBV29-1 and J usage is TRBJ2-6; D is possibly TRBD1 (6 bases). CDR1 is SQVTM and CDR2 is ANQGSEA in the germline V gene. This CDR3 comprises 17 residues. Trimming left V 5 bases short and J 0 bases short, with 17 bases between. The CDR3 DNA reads TGCAGCGTTTCCTCGACAGGCCCGACCTCTGGGGCCAACGTCCTGACTTTC. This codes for CSVSSTGPTSGANVLTF. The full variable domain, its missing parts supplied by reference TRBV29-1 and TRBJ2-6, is SAVISQKPSRDICQRGTSLTIQCQVDSQVTMMFWYRQQPGQSLTLIATANQGSEATYESGFVIDKFPISRPNLTFSTLTVSNMSPEDSSIYLCSVSSTGPTSGANVLTFGAGSRLTVL.

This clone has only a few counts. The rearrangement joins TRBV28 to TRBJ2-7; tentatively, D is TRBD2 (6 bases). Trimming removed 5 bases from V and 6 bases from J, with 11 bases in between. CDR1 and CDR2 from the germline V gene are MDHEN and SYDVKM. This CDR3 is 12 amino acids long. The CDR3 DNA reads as TGTGCCAGCAGTCCGCGGGGATCCGAGCAGTACTTC. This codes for CASSPRGSEQYF.

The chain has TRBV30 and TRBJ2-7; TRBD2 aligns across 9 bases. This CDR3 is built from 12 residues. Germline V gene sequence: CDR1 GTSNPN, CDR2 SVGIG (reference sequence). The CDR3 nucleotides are TGTGCTGCGATAGCGGGAGCAGCCGAGCAGTACTTC. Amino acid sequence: CAAIAGAAEQYF.

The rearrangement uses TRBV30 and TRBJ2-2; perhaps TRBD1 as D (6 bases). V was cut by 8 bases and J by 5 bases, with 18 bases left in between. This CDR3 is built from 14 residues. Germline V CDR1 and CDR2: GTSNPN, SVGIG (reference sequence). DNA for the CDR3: TGTGCCCTTGGGGGCCAGGGCTGGACCGGGGAGCTGTTTTTT. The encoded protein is CALGGQGWTGELFF. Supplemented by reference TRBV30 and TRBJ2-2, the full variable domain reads SQTIHQWPATLVQPVGSPLSLECTVEGTSNPNLYWYRQAAGRGLQLLFYSVGIGQISSEVPQNLSASRPQDRQFILSSKKLLLSDSGFYLCALGGQGWTGELFFGEGSRLTVL.

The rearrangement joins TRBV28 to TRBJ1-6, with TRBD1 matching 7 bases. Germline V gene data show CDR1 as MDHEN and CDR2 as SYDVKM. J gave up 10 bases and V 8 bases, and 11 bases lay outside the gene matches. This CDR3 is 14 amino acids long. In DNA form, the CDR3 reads TGTGCCAGCGGGGTCTACAGGGGAAACTCACCCCTCCACTTT. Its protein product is CASGVYRGNSPLHF.

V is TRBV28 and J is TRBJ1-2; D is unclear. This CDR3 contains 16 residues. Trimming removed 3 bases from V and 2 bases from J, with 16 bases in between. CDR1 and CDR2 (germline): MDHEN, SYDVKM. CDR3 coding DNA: TGTGCCAGCAGTTTTGGTGCGGGAGGGAGAAACTATGGCTACACCTTC. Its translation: CASSFGAGGRNYGYTF.

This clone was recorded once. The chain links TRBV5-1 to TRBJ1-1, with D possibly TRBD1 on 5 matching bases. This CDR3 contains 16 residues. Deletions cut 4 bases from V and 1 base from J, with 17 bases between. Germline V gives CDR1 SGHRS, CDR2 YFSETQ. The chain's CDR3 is CASSRLGGTRNTEAFF. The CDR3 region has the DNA TGCGCCAGCAGCCGGTTGGGGGGGACTCGGAACACTGAAGCTTTCTTT.

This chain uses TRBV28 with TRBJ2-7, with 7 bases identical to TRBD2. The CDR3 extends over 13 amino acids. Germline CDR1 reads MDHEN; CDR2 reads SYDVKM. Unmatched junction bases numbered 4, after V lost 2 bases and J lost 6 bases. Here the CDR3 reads CASSLGGRGEQYF. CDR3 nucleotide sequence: TGTGCCAGCAGTTTAGGCGGGAGAGGCGAGCAGTACTTC.